The present T cell receptor beta chain was sequenced within a study of blood T cell repertoires in COVID-19. On the study more broadly: COVID-19 samples, acute and convalescent, were from the United States, Italy and Spain.

With regard to this clone: The sample holds other DNA sequences that translate to the same CDR3.

The protocol was immunoSEQ multiplex PCR, while the TCRdb copy is restricted to in-frame clones and leaves out a portion. Here the sample spans 250,000 to 300,000 clones, about 90% being singletons. V was clipped by 3 bases and J by 4 bases, with 6 bases between them. CDR1 and CDR2 (germline): LGHDT, YNNKEL (reference sequence). The length of the CDR3 is 12 residues. The TCR sequence derives from a woman in her 50s with COVID-19, enrolled during active disease. Specimen: peripheral blood. V is TRBV3-1 (or the pseudogene TRBV3-2) and J is TRBJ1-2; D might be TRBD1 (5 bases). Here the CDR3 reads CASSQGPYGYTF. CDR3 nucleotides: TGTGCCAGCAGCCAGGGGCCCTATGGCTACACCTTC.